This TCR beta chain was profiled in a study of a mutant IDH1 vaccine in newly diagnosed glioma. Germline CDR1 SQVTM, CDR2 ANQGSEA. This CDR3 is 14 amino acids long. Deletions cut 5 bases from V and 6 bases from J, with 19 bases between. Notes on this clone: Its target is not known.

Time point of the sample: week 5, during vaccination. Topical imiquimod was applied with each vaccine dose, which held 300 ug of mutant IDH1 20-mer peptide. Libraries were prepared by immunoSEQ multiplex PCR; TCRdb keeps only in-frame clonotypes and omits some of them. The data contain roughly 51,000 clones, about 81% of them singletons. The rearrangement joins TRBV29-1 to TRBJ1-2; possibly TRBD1 for D (5 bases). This clonotype was obtained from a young man with glioma. The sample was PBMCs, taken from a glioma patient whose treatment included an IDH1 peptide vaccine. In DNA form, the CDR3 reads TGCAGCGTTCTTCCCCTGACAGATAGGAATGGCTACACCTTC. Translated: CSVLPLTDRNGYTF.